The 29 T cell receptor beta chains presented below share a single source sample, sequenced in a study of blood T cell repertoires in COVID-19. Libraries were prepared by immunoSEQ multiplex PCR; TCRdb keeps only in-frame clonotypes and omits some of them. Of about 88,000 clones detected, roughly 89% appear once; the ten largest clones hold around 5%. Source material: peripheral blood. The receptor set was obtained from a woman older than 75 with active COVID-19.

CDR3: CASSPQGFTNTEAFF. DNA of the CDR3: TGTGCCAGCAGTCCTCAGGGATTCACGAACACTGAAGCTTTCTTT. This chain uses TRBV6-5 with TRBJ1-1, with D possibly TRBD1 on 5 matching bases. The CDR3 length is 15 residues. Trimming pared 5 bases from V and 1 base from J, leaving 14 bases between. Looked up from germline, CDR1 is MNHEY and CDR2 is SVGAGI.

This chain links TRBV5-1 with TRBJ1-3; 9 nucleotides match TRBD1. The junction had 8 bases not matched to a gene; V was cut back by 4 bases and J by 0 bases. This CDR3 has 17 residues. Germline CDR1 SGHRS, CDR2 YFSETQ. CDR3 amino acids: CASSLRGTGISGNTIYF. CDR3 nucleotides: TGCGCCAGCAGCCTCCGTGGGACAGGGATCTCTGGAAACACCATATATTTT.

The J gene is TRBJ2-5, the V gene TRBV6-2 or TRBV6-3; D gene ambiguous. The CDR3 has 15 residues. Germline values: CDR1 MNHEY, CDR2 SVGEGT. Trimming cost V 0 bases and J 1 base, with 9 bases left between them. The CDR3 coding sequence is TGTGCCAGCAGTTACTCGAAGTGGGCCCAAGAGACCCAGTACTTC. Amino acids: CASSYSKWAQETQYF.

The chain is built from TRBV18 and TRBJ1-1; no definite D call. This CDR3 has 13 amino acids. The germline V and J ends were trimmed by 2 bases and 4 bases, with 8 bases remaining between them. Germline lookup yields CDR1 KGHSH and CDR2 LQKENI. CDR3 sequence (DNA): TGTGCCAGCTCACCAGTGAGAGGCACTGAAGCTTTCTTT. The encoded protein is CASSPVRGTEAFF.

The chain links TRBV18 to TRBJ1-1; weak D call: TRBD1 (6 bases). The CDR3 sequence is 15 residues long. The germline CDR1 and CDR2 sequences are KGHSH and LQKENI. V was clipped by 3 bases and J by 0 bases, with 11 bases between them. The CDR3 DNA reads as TGTGCCAGCTCACCCCGTGGACAGATGAACACTGAAGCTTTCTTT. Its translation: CASSPRGQMNTEAFF. Full variable domain (rest looked up from reference TRBV18 and TRBJ1-1): NAGVMQNPRHLVRRRGQEARLRCSPMKGHSHVYWYRQLPEEGLKFMVYLQKENIIDESGMPKERFSAEFPKEGPSILRIQQVVRGDSAAYFCASSPRGQMNTEAFFGQGTRLTVV.

This chain connects TRBV6-2 or TRBV6-3 to TRBJ2-3, with 7 bases aligning to TRBD2. This CDR3 is 14 amino acids long. Unmatched junction bases numbered 3, after V lost 2 bases and J lost 4 bases. Germline CDR1 reads MNHEY; CDR2 reads SVGEGT. CDR3 nucleotides: TGTGCCAGCAGTTACGCGGGAGTACCAGATACGCAGTATTTT. Translated: CASSYAGVPDTQYF.

The V call is TRBV27, the J call TRBJ2-1, with D possibly matching TRBD1 (5 bases). There are 16 residues in the CDR3. Germline CDR1 reads MNHEY; CDR2 reads SMNVEV (reference sequence). V was shortened by 2 bases and J by 4 bases, with 15 bases between the two germline ends. The CDR3 is CASSLSRTIGYNEQFF. DNA for the CDR3: TGTGCCAGCAGTTTAAGTCGGACAATTGGATACAATGAGCAGTTCTTC.

The chain employs TRBV5-8 and TRBJ2-1, with 10 nucleotides matching TRBD2. The V and J ends lost 4 bases and 8 bases, in that order; junction bases with no gene match: 6. The CDR3 covers 14 residues. Germline CDR1 reads SGHTS; CDR2 reads YDEGEE. The CDR3 region has the DNA TGTGCCAGCAGCAAACCGGGACTAGCGTATGAGCAGTTCTTC. It is translated as CASSKPGLAYEQFF.

V and J are TRBV28 and TRBJ2-2, with a weak D call TRBD1 (6 bases). Trimming took off 3 bases at V and 7 bases at J, with 12 bases between the two ends. Germline-derived CDR1 and CDR2 are MDHEN and SYDVKM. The length of the CDR3 is 14 residues. Here the CDR3 reads CASSFNWDNGELFF. DNA for the CDR3: TGTGCCAGCAGTTTTAATTGGGACAACGGGGAGCTGTTTTTT.

The rearrangement links TRBV7-9 to TRBJ2-5; perhaps TRBD2 as D (6 bases). This CDR3 is built from 14 residues. Germline V gives CDR1 SEHNR, CDR2 FQNEAQ (reference sequence). V was trimmed by 3 bases and J by 1 base, leaving 9 bases between them. As DNA, the CDR3 is TGTGCCAGCAGCTTGCGGGACGGCCAAGAGACCCAGTACTTC. Translated: CASSLRDGQETQYF.

CDR3 in DNA: TGTGCCAGCTCACCTTGGGGACTCCCCTCCGCAGATACGCAGTATTTT. Residues: CASSPWGLPSADTQYF. J is TRBJ2-3 and V is TRBV18, with D perhaps matching TRBD2 (6 bases). Trimming took 3 bases from V and 4 from J, leaving 17 bases between them. Germline V gene sequence: CDR1 KGHSH, CDR2 LQKENI. The CDR3 has 16 amino acids. The entire variable domain, with the rest obtained from reference TRBV18 and TRBJ2-3, is as follows: NAGVMQNPRHLVRRRGQEARLRCSPMKGHSHVYWYRQLPEEGLKFMVYLQKENIIDESGMPKERFSAEFPKEGPSILRIQQVVRGDSAAYFCASSPWGLPSADTQYFGPGTRLTVL.

This clone showed up just a few times. The chain links TRBV4-2 to TRBJ1-1, with TRBD1 matching 11 bases. Germline V gene data show CDR1 as LGHNA and CDR2 as YNFKEQ. This CDR3 has 15 residues. Germline trimming cut 1 base from V and 3 bases from J; bases unmatched to any gene: 1. The CDR3 DNA reads as TGTGCCAGCAGCCAAGGGACAGGGGGCGACACTGAAGCTTTCTTT. Translation: CASSQGTGGDTEAFF.

This rearrangement joins TRBV5-1 to TRBJ1-6; 9 nucleotides align to TRBD1. Per germline, CDR1 SGHRS and CDR2 YFSETQ. CDR3 length: 15 amino acids. V lost 5 bases to trimming and J lost 8 bases; unmatched junction nucleotides: 8. The DNA for the CDR3 is TGCGCCAGCAGGTACGGACAGGGGTTTGATTCACCCCTCCACTTT. This sequence encodes CASRYGQGFDSPLHF.

This clone was seen only once. V usage is TRBV4-2 and J usage is TRBJ2-7; 7 nucleotides align to TRBD2. The CDR3 loop spans 15 amino acids. From germline, CDR1 is LGHNA and CDR2 YNFKEQ. Trimming at V came to 4 bases and at J to 4 bases, leaving 10 bases not matched to a gene. The CDR3 reads CASSRERDIIYEQYF. The CDR3 DNA follows: TGTGCCAGCAGCCGCGAGCGGGATATTATTTACGAGCAGTACTTC.

This chain joins TRBV15 and TRBJ2-3, with 9 nucleotides matching TRBD1. The germline V gene has CDR1 LNHNV and CDR2 YYDKDF (reference sequence). V lost 3 bases and J lost 1; bases outside the gene matches: 2. This CDR3 region has 15 residues. Here the CDR3 reads CATSRGQGGTDTQYF. The CDR3 region has the DNA TGTGCCACCAGCAGGGGACAGGGTGGCACAGATACGCAGTATTTT.

The CDR3 reads CGTGTSGPEQFF. Here the CDR3 DNA reads TGTGGGACCGGGACTAGCGGACCTGAGCAGTTCTTC. The chain has TRBV7-9 and TRBJ2-1; TRBD2 aligns across 11 bases. The CDR3 extends over 12 amino acids. CDR1 is SEHNR and CDR2 is FQNEAQ in the germline V gene (reference sequence).

This clone appeared once. The junction departs from germline at one end; a sequencing error may be responsible. The chain has TRBV6-1 and TRBJ1-2, with D unclear. This CDR3 is 14 amino acids long. CDR1 and CDR2 from the germline V gene are MNHNS and SASEGT. CDR3 sequence reads: CASSEADLDYGYTF. CDR3 DNA sequence: TGTGCCAGCAGCGAAGCAGACTTAGATTATGGCTACACCTTC.

The genes are TRBV21-1 and TRBJ1-6; the listed D gene, TRBD1, was not tested against the DNA. TRBV21-1 is a documented pseudogene. The CDR3 sequence is 15 residues long. This CDR3 is CASSPRTENNSPLHF. CDR3 nucleotide sequence: TGTGCCAGCAGCCCTCGGACAGAGAATAATTCACCCCTCCACTTT.

V usage is TRBV27 and J usage is TRBJ2-5; D might be TRBD1 (7 bases). Germline CDR1 MNHEY, CDR2 SMNVEV (reference sequence). V shed 3 bases and J shed 5 bases, with 13 bases lying between them. The CDR3 runs 14 residues. The DNA for the CDR3 is TGTGCCAGCAGTTTCGGGGCAGGGGGGGAGACCCAGTACTTC. It yields the protein CASSFGAGGETQYF.

This clone showed up just once. CDR3 nucleotide sequence: TGTGCCAGCAGCTCCGGGTTGAGCAATCAGCCCCAGCATTTT. This encodes CASSSGLSNQPQHF. This rearrangement joins TRBV5-6 to TRBJ1-5, with D uncertain. Trimming took off 3 bases at V and 1 base at J, with 8 bases between the two ends. The CDR3 contains 14 residues. Germline CDR1 is SGHDT and CDR2 is YYEEEE.

V gene TRBV12-5 combines with J gene TRBJ2-2, with TRBD1 matching over 7 bases. V dropped 1 base and J dropped 7; count of bases not matched to a gene: 6. This CDR3 comprises 15 residues. Germline CDR1 LGHNT, CDR2 FRNRAP. In DNA, the CDR3 is TGTGCTAGTGGTTTGGCTACAGGGGTGGGCGGGGAGCTGTTTTTT. Its translation is CASGLATGVGGELFF.

The V and J genes are TRBV6-2 or TRBV6-3 and TRBJ2-2; tentative D call: TRBD2 (5 bases). Germline V gene sequence: CDR1 MNHEY, CDR2 SVGEGT. The V and J ends lost 4 bases and 7 bases respectively, with 10 bases between them. The length of the CDR3 is 13 residues. The CDR3 loop reads CASSSHRDGELFF. CDR3 nucleotides: TGTGCCAGCAGTTCCCACCGGGACGGGGAGCTGTTTTTT.

The chain carries TRBV6-6 and TRBJ2-3, with D perhaps matching TRBD1 (6 bases). The germline CDR1 and CDR2 sequences are MNHNY and SVGAGI (reference sequence). This CDR3 spans 13 amino acids. V gave up 6 bases and J gave up 7 bases, with 14 bases separating them. As DNA, the CDR3 is TGTGCCAGCAGAACCTATCAGGGGTATACGCAGTATTTT. Residues: CASRTYQGYTQYF.

Worth noting for this clone: The same CDR3 also results from other DNA sequences found in this sample. V gene TRBV19 combines with J gene TRBJ2-1, with 9 positions matching TRBD2. This CDR3 has 14 residues. With 7 bases clipped from V and 2 bases from J, the junction kept 3 bases outside the gene matches. The germline CDR1 and CDR2 sequences are LNHDA and SQIVND (reference sequence). Written as DNA, the CDR3 is TGTGCCAGTAAGGCTAGCGGGGCCTACAATGAGCAGTTCTTC. Amino acid sequence: CASKASGAYNEQFF.

The rearrangement uses TRBV9 and TRBJ2-3; a weak D match, TRBD2 (8 bases). Germline loops: CDR1 SGDLS, CDR2 YYNGEE. The germline V and J ends were trimmed by 3 bases and 3 bases, with 20 bases remaining between them. The CDR3 totals 17 residues. The CDR3 bases are TGTGCCAGCAGCGGACGGACAGGACCTAGCGGGACAGATACGCAGTATTTT. Its translation: CASSGRTGPSGTDTQYF.

The chain has TRBV24-1 and TRBJ2-7, with D tentatively TRBD1 (5 bases). The V gene lost 4 bases and the J gene lost 3 bases, with 12 bases spanning the gap. CDR1 KGHDR and CDR2 SFDVKD come from the germline V gene. CDR3 length equals 14 residues. The CDR3 protein is CATSDSGFGYEQYF. CDR3 in DNA: TGTGCCACCAGTGACTCAGGGTTCGGCTACGAGCAGTACTTC.

J is TRBJ2-5 and V is TRBV11-1, with a weak D call TRBD1 (5 bases). The V and J ends lost 5 bases and 5 bases respectively, with 18 bases between them. The CDR3 has 15 residues. Germline V CDR1 and CDR2: SGHAT, FQDESV (reference sequence). The CDR3 DNA sequence: TGTGCCAGCAGCCTTTTGGGGCTAGGGGTGGAGACCCAGTACTTC. Translated, it gives CASSLLGLGVETQYF.

The V call is TRBV9, the J call TRBJ1-2; 7 nucleotides match TRBD1. This CDR3 is 15 amino acids long. The trim removed 3 bases at V and 0 bases at J, leaving 5 bases unmatched. CDR1 SGDLS and CDR2 YYNGEE come from the germline V gene. The CDR3 DNA sequence: TGTGCCAGCAGCGAAGACAGGGAGTCTAACTATGGCTACACCTTC. This gives the protein CASSEDRESNYGYTF.

The CDR3 region is CSVGVQGWTDTQYF. Here the CDR3 DNA reads TGCAGCGTGGGAGTACAGGGGTGGACAGATACGCAGTATTTT. The chain joins TRBV29-1 to TRBJ2-3; TRBD1 matches 7 bases. This CDR3 has 14 residues. V was pared by 6 bases and J by 3 bases, with 9 bases of the junction left unmatched. Germline lookup yields CDR1 SQVTM and CDR2 ANQGSEA.